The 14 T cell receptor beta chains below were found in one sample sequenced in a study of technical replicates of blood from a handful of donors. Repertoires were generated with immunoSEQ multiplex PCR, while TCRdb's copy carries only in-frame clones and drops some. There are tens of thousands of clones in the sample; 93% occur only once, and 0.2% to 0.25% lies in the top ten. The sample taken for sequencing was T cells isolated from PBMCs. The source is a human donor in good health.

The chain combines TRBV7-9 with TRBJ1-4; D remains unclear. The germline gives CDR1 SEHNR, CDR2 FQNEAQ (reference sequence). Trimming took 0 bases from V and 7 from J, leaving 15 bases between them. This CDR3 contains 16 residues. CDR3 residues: CASSLAPNGGGEKLFF. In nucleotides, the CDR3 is TGTGCCAGCAGCTTAGCGCCGAATGGAGGAGGTGAAAAACTGTTTTTT.

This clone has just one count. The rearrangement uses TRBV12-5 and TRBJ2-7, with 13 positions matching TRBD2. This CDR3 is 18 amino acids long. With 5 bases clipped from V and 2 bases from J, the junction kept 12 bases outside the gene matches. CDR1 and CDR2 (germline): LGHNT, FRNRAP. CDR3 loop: CASGQSGTSGNLPYEQYF. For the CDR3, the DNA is TGTGCTAGTGGTCAATCCGGGACTAGCGGGAATTTACCCTACGAGCAGTACTTC.

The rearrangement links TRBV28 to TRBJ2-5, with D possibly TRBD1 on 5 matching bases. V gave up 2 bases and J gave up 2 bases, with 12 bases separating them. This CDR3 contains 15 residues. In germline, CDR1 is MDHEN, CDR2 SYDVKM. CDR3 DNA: TGTGCCAGCAGTTTACCAAATAGGGGACAAGAGACCCAGTACTTC. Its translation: CASSLPNRGQETQYF.

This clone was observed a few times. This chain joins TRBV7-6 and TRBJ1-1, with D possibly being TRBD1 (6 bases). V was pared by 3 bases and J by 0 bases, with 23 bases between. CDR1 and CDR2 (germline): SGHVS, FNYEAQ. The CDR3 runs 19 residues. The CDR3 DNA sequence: TGTGCCAGCAGCTTTCCCGTGACAGGTCGGCGAGGAATGAACACTGAAGCTTTCTTT. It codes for CASSFPVTGRRGMNTEAFF. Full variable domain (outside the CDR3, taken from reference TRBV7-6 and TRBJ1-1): GAGVSQSPRYKVTKRGQDVALRCDPISGHVSLYWYRQALGQGPEFLTYFNYEAQQDKSGLPNDRFSAERPEGSISTLTIQRTEQRDSAMYRCASSFPVTGRRGMNTEAFFGQGTRLTVV.

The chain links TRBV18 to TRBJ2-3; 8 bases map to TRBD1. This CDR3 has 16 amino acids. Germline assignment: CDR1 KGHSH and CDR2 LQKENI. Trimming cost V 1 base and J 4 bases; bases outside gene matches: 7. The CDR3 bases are TGTGCCAGCTCACCACGGCACAGGGGGGCCCCAGATACGCAGTATTTT. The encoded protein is CASSPRHRGAPDTQYF.

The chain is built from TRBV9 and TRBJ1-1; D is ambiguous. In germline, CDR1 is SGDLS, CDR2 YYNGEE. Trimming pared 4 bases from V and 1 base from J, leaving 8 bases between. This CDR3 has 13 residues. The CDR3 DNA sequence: TGTGCCAGCAGCATTGGAGGGAACACTGAAGCTTTCTTT. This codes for CASSIGGNTEAFF.

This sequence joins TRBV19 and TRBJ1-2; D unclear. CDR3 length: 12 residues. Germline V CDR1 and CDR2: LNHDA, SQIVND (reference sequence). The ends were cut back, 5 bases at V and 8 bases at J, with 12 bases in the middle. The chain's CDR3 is CASSSRERGYTF. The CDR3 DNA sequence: TGTGCCAGTAGTTCCCGTGAACGGGGCTACACCTTC. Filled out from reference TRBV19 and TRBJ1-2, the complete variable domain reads DGGITQSPKYLFRKEGQNVTLSCEQNLNHDAMYWYRQDPGQGLRLIYYSQIVNDFQKGDIAEGYSVSREKKESFPLTVTSAQKNPTAFYLCASSSRERGYTFGSGTRLTVV.

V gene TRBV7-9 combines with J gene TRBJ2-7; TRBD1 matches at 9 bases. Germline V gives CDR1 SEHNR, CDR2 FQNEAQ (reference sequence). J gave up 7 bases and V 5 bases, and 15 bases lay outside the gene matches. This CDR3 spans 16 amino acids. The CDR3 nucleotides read TGTGCCAGCAGCAGAACAACAGGGGGCATTGTAAGGGAGCAGTACTTC. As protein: CASSRTTGGIVREQYF.

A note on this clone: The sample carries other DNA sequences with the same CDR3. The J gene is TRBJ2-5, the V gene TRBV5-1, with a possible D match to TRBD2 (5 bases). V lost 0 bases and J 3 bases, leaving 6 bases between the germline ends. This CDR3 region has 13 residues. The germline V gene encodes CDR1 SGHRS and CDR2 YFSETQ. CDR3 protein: CASSLGGEETQYF. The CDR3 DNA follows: TGCGCCAGCAGCTTGGGGGGAGAAGAGACCCAGTACTTC.

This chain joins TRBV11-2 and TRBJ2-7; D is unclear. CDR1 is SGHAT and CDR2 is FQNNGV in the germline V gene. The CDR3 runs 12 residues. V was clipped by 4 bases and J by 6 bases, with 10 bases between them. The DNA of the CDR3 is TGTGCCAGCAGCTATGCGCCGGGCGAGCAGTACTTC. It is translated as CASSYAPGEQYF. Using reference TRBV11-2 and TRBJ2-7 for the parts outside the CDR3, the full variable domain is EAGVAQSPRYKIIEKRQSVAFWCNPISGHATLYWYQQILGQGPKLLIQFQNNGVVDDSQLPKDRFSAERLKGVDSTLKIQPAKLEDSAVYLCASSYAPGEQYFGPGTRLTVT.

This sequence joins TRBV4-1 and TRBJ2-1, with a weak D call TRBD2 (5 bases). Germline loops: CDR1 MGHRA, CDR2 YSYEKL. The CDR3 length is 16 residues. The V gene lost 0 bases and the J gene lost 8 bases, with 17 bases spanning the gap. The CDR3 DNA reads TGCGCCAGCAGCCAAGAAGGGCCTAACCTAGCCGATGAGCAGTTCTTC. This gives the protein CASSQEGPNLADEQFF.

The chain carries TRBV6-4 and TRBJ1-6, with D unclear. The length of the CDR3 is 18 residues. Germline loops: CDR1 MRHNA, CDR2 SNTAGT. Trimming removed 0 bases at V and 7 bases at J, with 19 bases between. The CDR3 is CASSDSISGKTGNSPLHF. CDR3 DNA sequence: TGTGCCAGCAGTGACTCGATTTCCGGAAAAACGGGGAATTCACCCCTCCACTTT.

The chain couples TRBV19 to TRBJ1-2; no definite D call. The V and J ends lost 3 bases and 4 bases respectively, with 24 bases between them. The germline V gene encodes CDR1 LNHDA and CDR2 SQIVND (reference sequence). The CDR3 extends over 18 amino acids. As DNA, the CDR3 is TGTGCCAGTAGTATCCCTGGCGGAGTCCCAGACCCATTCTATGGCTACACCTTC. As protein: CASSIPGGVPDPFYGYTF.

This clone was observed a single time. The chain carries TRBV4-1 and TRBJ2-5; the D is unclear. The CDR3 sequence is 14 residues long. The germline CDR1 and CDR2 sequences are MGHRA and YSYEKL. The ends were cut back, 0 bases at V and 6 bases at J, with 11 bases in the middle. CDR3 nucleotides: TGCGCCAGCAGCCAAGATTGGGCAGTTAAGACCCAGTACTTC. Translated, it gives CASSQDWAVKTQYF.